This TCR beta chain was recovered during a study of shared clonotypes between healthy human individuals. In the study overall: Donors, aged 18 to 49, were a couple of women and three men.

Broader study findings: Only a few donors were included, so the genetic and exposure-history diversity represented was limited.

The replicate PCRs on unsorted PBMC were given about 300 ng DNA, which is tens of thousands of T cell genomes. Unsorted PBMC DNA went through sequencing on ten immunoSEQ deep assay plates. Sequencing was performed with immunoSEQ multiplex PCR; in TCRdb, only in-frame clones are kept and a portion is missing. The table records some 470,000 clones, less than 80% of them present only once. Trimming at V came to 4 bases and at J to 4 bases, leaving 10 bases not matched to a gene. The CDR3 covers 15 residues. CDR1 and CDR2 (germline): SGHRS, YFSETQ. Notes on this clone: Its antigen is not known.

The sequence derives from a woman in her thirties or forties in good health. Some clones in this sample may be carry-over from other donors' samples. The sequenced sample consisted of PBMCs. This sequence joins TRBV5-1 and TRBJ1-1, with 7 bases fitting TRBD1. The CDR3 sequence: CASSPAQGSATEAFF. CDR3 sequence (DNA): TGCGCCAGCAGCCCGGCACAGGGGAGTGCCACTGAAGCTTTCTTT.